This record concerns one TCR beta chain sequence. No antigen is known for it. The data stem from a study of cytomegalovirus exposure and HLA in healthy donors. Study overall: A data release that came early held about 89 million unique TCRs from HLA-typed donors.

Points from the study as a whole: Clonal expansion was found to be greater in HLA-associated TCR beta chains than in equally common others in a later analysis. HLA alleles showed associations with some 17,000 TCR beta sequences in a later analysis, at a 0.05 false discovery rate.

CDR1 and CDR2 (germline): SGHTS, YDEGEE. V shed 6 bases, J shed 2 bases, and the junction held 10 bases outside the gene matches. This CDR3 has 15 amino acids. The PCR contained 60 Vbeta and 13 Jbeta primers. The protocol was immunoSEQ multiplex PCR, while the TCRdb copy is restricted to in-frame clones and leaves out a portion. This sample has approximately 210,000 clones, with more than 75% found just once. The sample taken for sequencing was PBMCs. This rearrangement joins TRBV5-8 to TRBJ1-2, with 7 bases aligning to TRBD1. The receptor comes from a man in his thirties or forties in good health and CMV-seronegative. The CDR3 protein is CASNEPGTANYGYTF. As DNA, the CDR3 is TGTGCCAGCAACGAGCCAGGGACAGCAAACTATGGCTACACCTTC.